This TCR beta chain was sequenced in a study of T-cell memory formation after mild COVID-19. Broader study findings: CD4+ contracting clones lay mainly in CM and EM, CD8+ ones in EMRA. Second-wave clones that peaked on day 37 lacked confirmed SARS-CoV-2 specificity.

The CDR3 length is 15 residues. Germline CDR1 reads MNHEY; CDR2 reads SVGAGI. V dropped 0 bases and J dropped 6 bases, with 15 bases sitting between them. As for this clonotype: Its specificity is unknown.

TCRdb itself ran the 5' RACE reads through MiXCR, one entry per CDR3 protein. This table has hundreds of thousands of distinct CDR3 sequences, around 21% appearing once. The sequencing input was PBMCs or a T cell subset sorted from them (not recorded which). This receptor was identified in an adult woman who had mild COVID-19 (a few samples of this study predate the infection). Cell type and time point are not known. V and J are TRBV6-5 and TRBJ2-7; D perhaps matches TRBD1 (6 bases). CDR3 in amino acids: CASSYSTGQSIEQYF. The CDR3 DNA follows: TGTGCCAGCAGTTACTCGACGGGACAATCTATCGAGCAGTACTTC.